This T cell receptor (beta chain) derives from a study of blood T cells in healthy people across ages. Each sample had at least 6 million PBMCs isolated. Through a sample-barcoded 5' primer and a J-beta primer mix, a second PCR was run for roughly 6 to 11 cycles. Tags on each cDNA molecule came from a template-switch adaptor with 12 random nucleotides. A single record per CDR3 protein comes from TCRdb applying MiXCR to the 5' RACE reads. The table shows around 1,000,000 distinct CDR3 sequences, with almost 25% occurring only once. The CDR3 is made up of 15 amino acids. The germline V gene encodes CDR1 SGHDT and CDR2 YYEEEE. This same sample was also part of a study on T cells of mothers and their children.

Sample: blood. This clonotype originated in a girl aged 2 to 10 in good health. The V call is TRBV5-6, the J call TRBJ2-1; D is perhaps TRBD1 (5 bases). The end of the DNA aligns better with TRBJ2-5, so the J call may be wrong. This chain's CDR3 is CASSPDKPGQWTQYF. Here the CDR3 DNA reads TGTGCCAGCAGCCCGGACAAGCCCGGCCAGTGGACCCAGTACTTC.